The clone carrying this T cell receptor (beta chain) appeared a few times. TCRdb re-called the 5' RACE reads with MiXCR, one entry per CDR3 protein. The sample yields 400,000 to 550,000 distinct CDR3 sequences, 22% seen once. This entry belongs to a study of identical twins. V was trimmed by 4 bases and J by 3 bases, leaving 12 bases between them. Germline CDR1 SGHTA, CDR2 FQGNSA. The CDR3 contains 14 residues. This sample also belongs to another study, concerning T cells expressing NK-cell markers. That work states: Within several experiments, an anti-gamma-delta TCR antibody kept the sorting limited to alpha-beta TCR T cells.

The chain has TRBV7-2 and TRBJ1-1; D is perhaps TRBD1 (6 bases). Sequenced material: CD4+ T cells sorted from blood. The sequence came from a woman aged 18-30 years in good health. The CDR3 is CASSSGVWDTEAFF. Written as DNA, the CDR3 is TGTGCCAGCAGCTCAGGGGTGTGGGACACTGAAGCTTTCTTT. Filled out from reference TRBV7-2 and TRBJ1-1, the complete variable domain reads GAGVSQSPSNKVTEKGKDVELRCDPISGHTALYWYRQSLGQGLEFLIYFQGNSAPDKSGLPSDRFSAERTGGSVSTLTIQRTQQEDSAVYLCASSSGVWDTEAFFGQGTRLTVV.